The 30 T cell receptor beta chains in this list originate from one sample, sequenced in a study of technical replicates of blood from several donors. TCRdb keeps only in-frame clones here, not all; method: immunoSEQ multiplex PCR. Of over 10,000 clones listed, 93% are singletons. Material: PBMCs. These receptors were collected from a human donor in good health.

The chain combines TRBV6-5 with TRBJ1-1; 7 nucleotides align to TRBD1. Per germline, CDR1 MNHEY and CDR2 SVGAGI. The CDR3 loop spans 15 amino acids. The V and J ends lost 2 bases and 0 bases, in that order; junction bases with no gene match: 3. CDR3 nucleotides: TGTGCCAGCAGTTACGGGGACAGACTGAACACTGAAGCTTTCTTT. It codes for CASSYGDRLNTEAFF.

The rearrangement links TRBV6-1 to TRBJ2-3, with a weak D call TRBD2 (6 bases). Trimming cost V 8 bases and J 3 bases, with 15 bases left between them. Germline values: CDR1 MNHNS, CDR2 SASEGT. This CDR3 is built from 14 residues. In DNA, the CDR3 is TGTGCCAGCGGCCGGGACTCCTCGACAGATACGCAGTATTTT. Translating gives CASGRDSSTDTQYF.

The chain uses TRBV19 and TRBJ1-1; D is undetermined. The germline V gene encodes CDR1 LNHDA and CDR2 SQIVND (reference sequence). Trimming left V 6 bases short and J 1 base short, with 9 bases between. The CDR3 runs to 13 residues. CDR3 nucleotides: TGTGCCAGTAGATGGGCAGCGAACACTGAAGCTTTCTTT. Translation gives CASRWAANTEAFF. The variable domain in full, with the rest retrieved from reference TRBV19 and TRBJ1-1, is DGGITQSPKYLFRKEGQNVTLSCEQNLNHDAMYWYRQDPGQGLRLIYYSQIVNDFQKGDIAEGYSVSREKKESFPLTVTSAQKNPTAFYLCASRWAANTEAFFGQGTRLTVV.

Here the CDR3 DNA reads TGTGCCATCAGTGAGAAGGGGGGGGGCGAACAAGAGACCCAGTACTTC. Its protein is CAISEKGGGEQETQYF. The chain couples TRBV10-3 to TRBJ2-5, with D tentatively TRBD2 (7 bases). V was trimmed by 2 bases and J by 2 bases, leaving 15 bases between them. The CDR3 contains 16 residues. The germline CDR1 and CDR2 sequences are ENHRY and SYGVKD.

The chain recombines TRBV30 with TRBJ2-7; no firm D call. The V gene lost 2 bases and the J gene lost 1 base, with 12 bases spanning the gap. In germline, CDR1 is GTSNPN, CDR2 SVGIG (reference sequence). The CDR3 has 14 residues. The CDR3 loop reads CAWSSSRTSYEQYF. The CDR3 nucleotides are TGTGCCTGGAGTTCGTCCCGAACATCCTACGAGCAGTACTTC.

V usage is TRBV19 and J usage is TRBJ2-3; weak D call: TRBD2 (5 bases). V was shortened by 6 bases and J by 0 bases, with 13 bases between the two germline ends. CDR3 length: 15 amino acids. CDR1 is LNHDA and CDR2 is SQIVND in the germline V gene (reference sequence). CDR3 residues: CASSRGATSTDTQYF. Here the CDR3 DNA reads TGTGCCAGTAGCCGGGGAGCGACTAGCACAGATACGCAGTATTTT.

The chain joins TRBV18 to TRBJ2-5; D is perhaps TRBD1 (6 bases). Germline CDR1 and CDR2: KGHSH and LQKENI. This CDR3 contains 12 residues. Trimming took off 6 bases at V and 5 bases at J, with 10 bases between the two ends. The CDR3 protein is CASSQGSETQYF. In nucleotides, the CDR3 is TGTGCCAGCTCTCAGGGGTCGGAGACCCAGTACTTC.

The chain combines TRBV9 with TRBJ2-7; 9 positions agree with TRBD2. V gave up 0 bases and J gave up 2 bases; unmatched junction bases: 9. The CDR3 contains 17 residues. Germline lookup yields CDR1 SGDLS and CDR2 YYNGEE. CDR3 loop: CASSVGLSGRYTYEQYF. Here the CDR3 DNA reads TGTGCCAGCAGCGTAGGCCTTAGCGGGAGATATACCTACGAGCAGTACTTC.

The chain recombines TRBV2 with TRBJ2-3, with unresolved D. The CDR3 covers 12 residues. Trimming stripped 5 bases from V and 5 bases from J, with 8 bases between. Per germline, CDR1 SNHLY and CDR2 FYNNEI. The CDR3 bases are TGTGCCAGCAGTTACTCGGGAGATACGCAGTATTTT. Amino acid sequence: CASSYSGDTQYF.

The chain combines TRBV9 with TRBJ2-7; 11 nucleotides match TRBD2. Germline assignment: CDR1 SGDLS and CDR2 YYNGEE. V shed 2 bases and J 6 bases; nucleotides not matched to a gene: 7. The CDR3 is made up of 15 amino acids. The DNA of the CDR3 is TGTGCCAGCAGCGTCGCCGGGACTAGCGGCAGCGAGCAGTACTTC. Its translation: CASSVAGTSGSEQYF.

The chain employs TRBV5-3 and TRBJ2-3; D perhaps matches TRBD2 (6 bases). TRBV5-3 is an ORF, and what it does is uncertain. V was shortened by 4 bases and J by 2 bases, with 14 bases between the two germline ends. The CDR3 is made up of 15 amino acids. The CDR3 sequence is CARSTTRAPTDTQYF. The CDR3 nucleotides are TGTGCCAGAAGCACGACTAGGGCTCCCACAGATACGCAGTATTTT.

The chain recombines TRBV28 with TRBJ1-5; 8 positions match TRBD1. V was pared by 2 bases and J by 5 bases, with 8 bases of the junction left unmatched. CDR1 is MDHEN and CDR2 is SYDVKM in the germline V gene. This CDR3 spans 16 amino acids. The DNA of the CDR3 is TGTGCCAGCAGTTTAAGTTCCGCGGGACAGGATCAGCCCCAGCATTTT. Translation: CASSLSSAGQDQPQHF.

The chain joins TRBV11-1 to TRBJ2-3; D gene uncertain. The V and J ends lost 2 bases and 0 bases respectively, with 9 bases between them. Germline V gene lookup returns CDR1 SGHAT and CDR2 FQDESV (reference sequence). The CDR3 totals 15 residues. The CDR3 is CASSLQQTSTDTQYF. The CDR3 nucleotides are TGTGCCAGCAGCTTACAACAGACGAGCACAGATACGCAGTATTTT.

This sequence joins TRBV30 and TRBJ1-5, with TRBD1 identical over 12 bases. The CDR3 covers 18 residues. With V trimmed by 2 bases and J by 0 bases, 8 bases remained unmatched. The germline V gene has CDR1 GTSNPN and CDR2 SVGIG (reference sequence). Written as DNA, the CDR3 is TGTGCCTGGAGTCCGGGACAGGGGGCTTTACATAGCAATCAGCCCCAGCATTTT. It is translated as CAWSPGQGALHSNQPQHF.

This rearrangement joins TRBV5-6 to TRBJ1-1; 7 bases map to TRBD1. CDR1 and CDR2 from the germline V gene are SGHDT and YYEEEE. The CDR3 totals 15 residues. The trim removed 0 bases at V and 1 base at J, leaving 3 bases unmatched. The CDR3 is CASSLDRGPNTEAFF. The CDR3 DNA reads TGTGCCAGCAGCTTGGACAGGGGCCCGAACACTGAAGCTTTCTTT.

This chain connects TRBV30 to TRBJ1-2; D is perhaps TRBD1 (5 bases). The V end lost 6 bases, the J end lost 2 bases, and 16 bases lay between the germline ends. Germline V gene data show CDR1 as GTSNPN and CDR2 as SVGIG (reference sequence). The CDR3 runs to 14 residues. The CDR3 spells CACTTSGKNYGYTF. CDR3 nucleotide sequence: TGTGCCTGCACGACCTCAGGGAAAAACTATGGCTACACCTTC.

This chain uses TRBV7-9 with TRBJ2-1; 11 nucleotides agree with TRBD1. CDR1 and CDR2 (germline): SEHNR, FQNEAQ (reference sequence). V trimming: 6 bases; J trimming: 7 bases; junction bases outside the gene matches: 11. This CDR3 spans 16 amino acids. CDR3 coding DNA: TGTGCCAGCAGACCACGTTCTGGGACAGGGGGTAATGAGCAGTTCTTC. Encoded protein: CASRPRSGTGGNEQFF.

The CDR3 coding sequence is TGTGCCAGCATTTCCGGGAACACCGGGGAGCTGTTTTTT. Translated, it gives CASISGNTGELFF. The chain employs TRBV28 and TRBJ2-2, with D hard to call. This CDR3 is built from 13 residues. Germline CDR1 and CDR2: MDHEN and SYDVKM. With 7 bases removed from V and 1 base from J, the gap between germline ends came to 7 bases.

This sequence joins TRBV5-6 and TRBJ2-7; 9 bases map to TRBD2. This CDR3 contains 17 residues. Germline trimming cut 4 bases from V and 6 bases from J; bases unmatched to any gene: 17. Germline lookup yields CDR1 SGHDT and CDR2 YYEEEE. This CDR3 is CASSPWELAGFLGEQYF. DNA for the CDR3: TGTGCCAGCAGCCCCTGGGAGCTAGCGGGATTCTTGGGCGAGCAGTACTTC. Supplemented by reference TRBV5-6 and TRBJ2-7, the full variable domain reads DAGVTQSPTHLIKTRGQQVTLRCSPKSGHDTVSWYQQALGQGPQFIFQYYEEEERQRGNFPDRFSGHQFPNYSSELNVNALLLGDSALYLCASSPWELAGFLGEQYFGPGTRLTVT.

This clone appeared a few times. The chain couples TRBV29-1 to TRBJ2-2; TRBD2 matches 10 bases. J was trimmed by 4 bases and V by 5 bases; bases with no gene match: 7. Germline lookup yields CDR1 SQVTM and CDR2 ANQGSEA. This CDR3 is built from 15 residues. The CDR3 DNA reads as TGCAGCGTTTCACTAGCGGGACCTGTCACCGGGGAGCTGTTTTTT. Translating it yields CSVSLAGPVTGELFF.

The V call is TRBV18, the J call TRBJ2-7; 9 bases map to TRBD2. Trimming removed 1 base from V and 5 bases from J; junction bases left unmatched: 6. CDR3 length: 15 amino acids. Germline-derived CDR1 and CDR2 are KGHSH and LQKENI. The CDR3 is CASSPRTSEANEQYF. Here the CDR3 DNA reads TGTGCCAGCTCACCACGGACTAGCGAGGCCAACGAGCAGTACTTC.

A note on this clone: The junction does not match germline at one end; this may be a read error. The chain is built from TRBV6-4 and TRBJ2-3, with 8 bases aligning to TRBD2. The CDR3 has 15 amino acids. The germline V gene has CDR1 MRHNA and CDR2 SNTAGT. The CDR3 DNA sequence: TGTGCCAGCAGTCACTCGCGGGAGGTCACAGATACGCAGTATTTT. Its protein product is CASSHSREVTDTQYF.

The V gene is TRBV28, the J gene TRBJ2-3; a possible D gene is TRBD1 (6 bases). This CDR3 has 16 residues. Trimming shortened V by 5 bases and J by 1 base, and 16 bases separated the two germline ends. Germline lookup yields CDR1 MDHEN and CDR2 SYDVKM. The CDR3 region is CASSMVQGAGTDTQYF. In DNA form, the CDR3 reads TGTGCCAGCAGTATGGTACAGGGAGCGGGCACAGATACGCAGTATTTT.

The chain couples TRBV9 to TRBJ2-3, with 10 bases aligning to TRBD2. Per the germline V gene, CDR1 is SGDLS and CDR2 is YYNGEE. The J segment lost 4 bases and the V segment lost 0 bases, leaving 5 bases of the junction unmatched. CDR3 length: 16 amino acids. The CDR3 protein is CASSVASGGLADTQYF. The CDR3 DNA is TGTGCCAGCAGCGTAGCTAGCGGGGGACTGGCAGATACGCAGTATTTT.

The gene calls are TRBV7-9 and TRBJ2-3, with TRBD1 matching over 9 bases. The CDR3 length is 15 residues. Per the germline V gene, CDR1 is SEHNR and CDR2 is FQNEAQ (reference sequence). With V trimmed by 0 bases and J by 3 bases, 1 base remained unmatched. CDR3 nucleotide sequence: TGTGCCAGCAGCTTAGCGGGGACAGGGACAGATACGCAGTATTTT. Amino acid sequence: CASSLAGTGTDTQYF.

This sequence joins TRBV2 and TRBJ1-4; 7 bases agree with TRBD1. Per germline, CDR1 SNHLY and CDR2 FYNNEI. With V trimmed by 6 bases and J by 5 bases, 3 bases remained unmatched. The CDR3 is made up of 13 amino acids. CDR3 residues: CASRPGQNEKLFF. As DNA, the CDR3 is TGTGCCAGCAGACCGGGACAGAATGAAAAACTGTTTTTT.

This sequence joins TRBV19 and TRBJ1-5, with D hard to call. CDR3 length: 14 residues. Trimming took 7 bases from V and 0 from J, leaving 10 bases between them. Germline V gives CDR1 LNHDA, CDR2 SQIVND (reference sequence). Here the CDR3 DNA reads TGTGCCAGTAACAGCGGATATAGCAATCAGCCCCAGCATTTT. Translation: CASNSGYSNQPQHF.

The chain links TRBV18 to TRBJ1-2, with a tentative D call TRBD1 (5 bases). This CDR3 is built from 15 residues. V was shortened by 4 bases and J by 3 bases, with 15 bases between the two germline ends. CDR1 is KGHSH, CDR2 LQKENI, per germline. The CDR3 region has the DNA TGTGCCAGCTCACGCGGGGGAAGTCGGGACTATGGCTACACCTTC. This sequence encodes CASSRGGSRDYGYTF. Combining the CDR3 with reference TRBV18 and TRBJ1-2 gives the whole variable domain NAGVMQNPRHLVRRRGQEARLRCSPMKGHSHVYWYRQLPEEGLKFMVYLQKENIIDESGMPKERFSAEFPKEGPSILRIQQVVRGDSAAYFCASSRGGSRDYGYTFGSGTRLTVV.

The chain joins TRBV21-1 to TRBJ2-7; TRBD1 was called by the table and not checked on the DNA. TRBV21-1 has pseudogene status. This CDR3 has 14 residues. The chain's CDR3 is CASSKRDRDYEQYF. CDR3 in DNA: TGTGCCAGCAGCAAACGGGACAGGGACTACGAGCAGTACTTC.

CDR3 DNA sequence: TGTGCCAGCAGCTTAGGGACTAGCGGTATATTCAATGAGCAGTTCTTC. Its translation is CASSLGTSGIFNEQFF. The chain is built from TRBV11-3 and TRBJ2-1; 10 bases agree with TRBD2. Trimming took 1 base from V and 6 from J; bases not matched to a gene: 6. Germline CDR1 is SGHNT and CDR2 is YENEEA. The CDR3 is 16 amino acids.